This TCR beta chain was identified during a study of healthy donors' naive CD4 and CD8 T cells. Study details: Three donor age groups were sampled: 20-25, 40-50 and 60-70 years; half female.

Each TCR library used roughly 510 ng of total RNA and a linear amplification protocol. TCRdb recomputed calls from the reads with MiXCR, one row per CDR3 protein. The sample includes roughly 200,000 distinct CDR3 sequences, 65% to 75% of them seen just once. Naive T cells were sorted: CD4+CD8-CD45RO-CD45RA+ for CD4+, CD8+CD4-CD45RA+CD27bright for CD8+. The CDR3 is 15 residues long. CDR1 is MNHEY and CDR2 is SVGEGT in the germline V gene. V dropped 3 bases and J dropped 0 bases, with 9 bases sitting between them. Material: naive CD4+ and CD8+ T cells sorted from blood, pooled from several donors. The V and J genes are TRBV6-2 or TRBV6-3 and TRBJ2-1, with unresolved D. The clonotype was recovered from a pool of human donors in good health; the sample pools cells from several healthy donors. The CDR3 here is CASSYRAGSYNEQFF. The CDR3 DNA reads TGTGCCAGCAGTTATCGCGCAGGCTCCTACAATGAGCAGTTCTTC.